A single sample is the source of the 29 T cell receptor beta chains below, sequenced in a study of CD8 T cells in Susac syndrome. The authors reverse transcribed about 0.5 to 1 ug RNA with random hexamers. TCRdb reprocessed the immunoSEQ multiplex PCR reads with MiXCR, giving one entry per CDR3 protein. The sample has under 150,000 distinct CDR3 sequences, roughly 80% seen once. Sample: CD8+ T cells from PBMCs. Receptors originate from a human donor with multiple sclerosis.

The chain's CDR3 is CASRGGLGNEQFF. The CDR3 coding sequence is TGTGCCAGCCGGGGGGGCCTAGGCAATGAGCAGTTCTTC. The V gene is TRBV2, the J gene TRBJ2-1; TRBD2 agrees at 8 bases. V was clipped by 8 bases and J by 6 bases; unmatched bases: 6. The CDR3 consists of 13 residues. Germline CDR1 reads SNHLY; CDR2 reads FYNNEI. The whole variable domain, filled in from reference TRBV2 and TRBJ2-1, reads EPEVTQTPSHQVTQMGQEVILRCVPISNHLYFYWYRQILGQKVEFLVSFYNNEISEKSEIFDDQFSVERPDGSNFTLKIRSTKLEDSAMYFCASRGGLGNEQFFGPGTRLTVL.

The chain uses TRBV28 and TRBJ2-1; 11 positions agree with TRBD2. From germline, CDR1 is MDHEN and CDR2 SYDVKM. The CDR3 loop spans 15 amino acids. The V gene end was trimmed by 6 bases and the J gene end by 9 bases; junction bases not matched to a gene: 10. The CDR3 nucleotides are TGTGCCAGCAGGTGGACTAGCGGGCGGGAGGGTGAGCAGTTCTTC. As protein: CASRWTSGREGEQFF.

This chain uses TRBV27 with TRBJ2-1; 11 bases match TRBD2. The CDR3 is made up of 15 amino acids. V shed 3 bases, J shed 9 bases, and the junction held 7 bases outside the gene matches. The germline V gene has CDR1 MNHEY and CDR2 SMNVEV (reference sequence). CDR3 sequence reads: CASSFLLAGVGEQFF. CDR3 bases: TGTGCCAGCAGTTTCTTACTAGCGGGAGTAGGTGAGCAGTTCTTC.

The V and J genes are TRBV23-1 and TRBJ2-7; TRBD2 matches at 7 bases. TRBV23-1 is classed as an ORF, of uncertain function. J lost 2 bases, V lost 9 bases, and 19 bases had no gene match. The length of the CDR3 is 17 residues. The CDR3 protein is CASQSKRLAVLAYEQYV. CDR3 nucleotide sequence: TGCGCCAGTCAATCGAAGAGACTAGCAGTATTAGCCTACGAGCAGTACGTC.

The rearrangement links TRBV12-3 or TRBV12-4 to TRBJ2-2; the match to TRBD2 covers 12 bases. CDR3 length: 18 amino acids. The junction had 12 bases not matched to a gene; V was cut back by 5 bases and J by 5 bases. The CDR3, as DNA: TGTGCCAGCAGTACGTGGCTAGCGGGAGGGCCATCGACCGGGGAGCTGTTTTTT. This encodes CASSTWLAGGPSTGELFF.

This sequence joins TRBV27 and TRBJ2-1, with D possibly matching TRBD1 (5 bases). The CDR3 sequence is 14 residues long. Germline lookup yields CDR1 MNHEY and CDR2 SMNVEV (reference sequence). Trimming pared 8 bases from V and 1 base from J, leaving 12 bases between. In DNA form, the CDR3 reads TGTGCCAGCGGCGGCAGGGTTTCCTACAATGAGCAGTTCTTC. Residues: CASGGRVSYNEQFF.

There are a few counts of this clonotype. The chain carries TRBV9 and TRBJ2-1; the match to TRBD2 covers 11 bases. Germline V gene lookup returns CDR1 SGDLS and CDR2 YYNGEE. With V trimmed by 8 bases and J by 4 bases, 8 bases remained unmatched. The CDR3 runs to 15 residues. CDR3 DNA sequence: TGTGCCAGTAGTGTGGGACTAGCGGAGTACAATGAGCAGTTCTTC. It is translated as CASSVGLAEYNEQFF.

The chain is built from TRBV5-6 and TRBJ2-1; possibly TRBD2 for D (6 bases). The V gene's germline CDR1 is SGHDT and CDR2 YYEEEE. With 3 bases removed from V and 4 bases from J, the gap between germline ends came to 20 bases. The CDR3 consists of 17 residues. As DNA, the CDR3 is TGTGCCAGCAGCTGGAGGGCAGGGTATTCTACGTACAATGAGCAGTTCTTC. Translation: CASSWRAGYSTYNEQFF.

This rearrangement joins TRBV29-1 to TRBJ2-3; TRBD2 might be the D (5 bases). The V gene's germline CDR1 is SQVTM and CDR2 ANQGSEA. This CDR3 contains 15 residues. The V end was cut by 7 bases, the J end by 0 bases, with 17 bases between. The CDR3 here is CSANKRSPSTDTQYF. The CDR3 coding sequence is TGCAGCGCTAATAAGCGGAGCCCTAGCACAGATACGCAGTATTTT.

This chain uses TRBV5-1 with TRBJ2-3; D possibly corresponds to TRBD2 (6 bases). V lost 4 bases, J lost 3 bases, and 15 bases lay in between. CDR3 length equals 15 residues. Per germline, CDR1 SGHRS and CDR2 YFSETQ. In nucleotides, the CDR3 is TGCGCCAGCAGCACGGCGGGGCAGGTAACAGATACGCAGTATTTT. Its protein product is CASSTAGQVTDTQYF.

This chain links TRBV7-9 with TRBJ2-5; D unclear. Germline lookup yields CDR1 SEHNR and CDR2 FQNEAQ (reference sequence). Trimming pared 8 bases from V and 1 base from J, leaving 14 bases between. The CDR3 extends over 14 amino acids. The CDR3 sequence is CASSETDLQETQYF. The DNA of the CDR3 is TGTGCCAGCTCCGAGACGGATCTCCAAGAGACCCAGTACTTC.

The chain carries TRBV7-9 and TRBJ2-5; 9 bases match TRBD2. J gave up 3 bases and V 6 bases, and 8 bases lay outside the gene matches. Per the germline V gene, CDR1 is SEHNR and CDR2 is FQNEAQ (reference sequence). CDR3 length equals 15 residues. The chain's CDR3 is CASSLRLAEKETQYF. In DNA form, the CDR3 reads TGTGCCAGCAGTTTAAGACTAGCGGAGAAAGAGACCCAGTACTTC.

CDR3 sequence: CASSTQGVVETQYF. CDR3 DNA sequence: TGTGCCAGCAGTACACAGGGGGTTGTGGAGACCCAGTACTTC. The rearrangement links TRBV12-3 or TRBV12-4 to TRBJ2-5, with 8 bases matching TRBD1. Losses at the gene ends were 5 bases for V and 5 bases for J; bases not matched to a gene: 7. This CDR3 is built from 14 residues.

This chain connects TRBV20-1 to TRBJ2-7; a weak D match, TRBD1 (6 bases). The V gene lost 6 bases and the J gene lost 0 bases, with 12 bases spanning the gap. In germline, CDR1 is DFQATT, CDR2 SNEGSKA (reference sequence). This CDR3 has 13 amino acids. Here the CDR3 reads CSANDRSSYEQYF. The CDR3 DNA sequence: TGCAGTGCAAACGACAGGAGCTCCTACGAGCAGTACTTC.

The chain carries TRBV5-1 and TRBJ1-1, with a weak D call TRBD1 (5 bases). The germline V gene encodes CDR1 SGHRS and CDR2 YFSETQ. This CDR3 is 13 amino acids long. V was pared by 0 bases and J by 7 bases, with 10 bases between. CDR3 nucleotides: TGCGCCAGCAGCTTGGGAGGGGTCAATGAAGCTTTCTTT. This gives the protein CASSLGGVNEAFF. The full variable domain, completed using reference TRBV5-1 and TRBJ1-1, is KAGVTQTPRYLIKTRGQQVTLSCSPISGHRSVSWYQQTPGQGLQFLFEYFSETQRNKGNFPGRFSGRQFSNSRSEMNVSTLELGDSALYLCASSLGGVNEAFFGQGTRLTVV.

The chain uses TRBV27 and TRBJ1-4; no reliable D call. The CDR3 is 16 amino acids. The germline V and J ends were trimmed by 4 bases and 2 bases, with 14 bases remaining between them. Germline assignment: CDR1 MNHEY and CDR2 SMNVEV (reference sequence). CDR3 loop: CASSSDREGTNEKLFF. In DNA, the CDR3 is TGTGCCAGCAGTTCGGACCGAGAAGGGACTAATGAAAAACTGTTTTTT.

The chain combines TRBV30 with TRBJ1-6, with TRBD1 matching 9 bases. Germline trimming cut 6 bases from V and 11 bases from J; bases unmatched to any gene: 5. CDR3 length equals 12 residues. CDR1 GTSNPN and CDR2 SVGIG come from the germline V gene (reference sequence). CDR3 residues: CACGTGKPPLHF. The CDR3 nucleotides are TGTGCCTGTGGGACAGGGAAGCCACCCCTCCACTTT.

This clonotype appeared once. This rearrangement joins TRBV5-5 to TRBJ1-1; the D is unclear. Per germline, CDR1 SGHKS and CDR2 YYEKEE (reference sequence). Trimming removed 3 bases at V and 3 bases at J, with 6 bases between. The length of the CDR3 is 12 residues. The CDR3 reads CASSWMDTEAFF. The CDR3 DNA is TGTGCCAGCAGCTGGATGGACACTGAAGCTTTCTTT.

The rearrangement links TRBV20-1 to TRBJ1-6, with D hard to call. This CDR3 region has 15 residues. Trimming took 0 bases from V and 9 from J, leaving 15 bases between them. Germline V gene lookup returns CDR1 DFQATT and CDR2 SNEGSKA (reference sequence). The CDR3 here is CSARDLGGPGSPLHF. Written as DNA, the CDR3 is TGCAGTGCTAGAGATCTGGGCGGACCTGGTTCACCCCTCCACTTT.

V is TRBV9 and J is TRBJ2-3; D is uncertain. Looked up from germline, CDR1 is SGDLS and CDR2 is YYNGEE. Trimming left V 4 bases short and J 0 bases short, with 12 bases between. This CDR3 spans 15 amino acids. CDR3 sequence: CASSTRQISTDTQYF. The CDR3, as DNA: TGTGCCAGCAGCACCCGGCAGATCAGCACAGATACGCAGTATTTT.

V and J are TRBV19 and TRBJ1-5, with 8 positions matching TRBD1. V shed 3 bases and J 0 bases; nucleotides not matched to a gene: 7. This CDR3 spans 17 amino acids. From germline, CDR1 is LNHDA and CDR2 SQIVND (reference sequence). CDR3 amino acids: CASSIGQGLYSNQPQHF. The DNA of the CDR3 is TGTGCCAGTAGTATTGGACAGGGCCTTTATAGCAATCAGCCCCAGCATTTT.

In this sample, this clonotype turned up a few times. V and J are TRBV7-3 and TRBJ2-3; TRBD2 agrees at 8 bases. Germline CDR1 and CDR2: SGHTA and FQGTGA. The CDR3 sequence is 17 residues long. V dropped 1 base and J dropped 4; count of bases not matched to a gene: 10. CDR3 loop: CASSLNRKAGVADTQYF. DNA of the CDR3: TGTGCCAGCAGCTTAAATAGGAAAGCGGGAGTGGCAGATACGCAGTATTTT.

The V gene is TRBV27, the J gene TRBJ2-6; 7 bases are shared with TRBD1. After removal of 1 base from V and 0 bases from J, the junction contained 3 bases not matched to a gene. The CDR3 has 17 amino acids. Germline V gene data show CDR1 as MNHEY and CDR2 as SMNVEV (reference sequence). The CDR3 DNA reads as TGTGCCAGCAGTTTATACGGGACAGCCTCTGGGGCCAACGTCCTGACTTTC. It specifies CASSLYGTASGANVLTF.

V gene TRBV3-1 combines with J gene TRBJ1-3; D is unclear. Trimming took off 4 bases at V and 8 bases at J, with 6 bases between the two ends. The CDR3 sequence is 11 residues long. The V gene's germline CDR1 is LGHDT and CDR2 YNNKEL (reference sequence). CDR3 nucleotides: TGTGCCAGCAGCCCCGGAGACACCATATATTTT. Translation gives CASSPGDTIYF.

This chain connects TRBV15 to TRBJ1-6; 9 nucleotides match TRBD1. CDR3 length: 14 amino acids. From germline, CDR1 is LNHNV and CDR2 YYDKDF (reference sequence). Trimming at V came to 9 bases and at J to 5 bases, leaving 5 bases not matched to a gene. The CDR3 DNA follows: TGTGCCACTGGGTGGGACAGGGATAATTCACCCCTCCACTTT. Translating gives CATGWDRDNSPLHF.

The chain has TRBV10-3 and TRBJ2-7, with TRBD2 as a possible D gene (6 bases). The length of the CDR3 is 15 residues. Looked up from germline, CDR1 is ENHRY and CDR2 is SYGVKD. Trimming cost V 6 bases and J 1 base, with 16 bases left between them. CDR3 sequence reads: CAIRVWGRGSYEQYF. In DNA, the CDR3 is TGTGCCATCAGAGTGTGGGGCCGGGGGTCCTACGAGCAGTACTTC.

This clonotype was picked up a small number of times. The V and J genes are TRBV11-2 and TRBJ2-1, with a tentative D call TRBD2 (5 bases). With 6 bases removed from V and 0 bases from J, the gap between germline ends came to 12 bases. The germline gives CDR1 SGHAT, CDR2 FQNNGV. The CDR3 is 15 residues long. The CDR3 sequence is CASSSWESSYNEQFF. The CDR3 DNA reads TGTGCCAGCAGTTCGTGGGAGAGCTCCTACAATGAGCAGTTCTTC.

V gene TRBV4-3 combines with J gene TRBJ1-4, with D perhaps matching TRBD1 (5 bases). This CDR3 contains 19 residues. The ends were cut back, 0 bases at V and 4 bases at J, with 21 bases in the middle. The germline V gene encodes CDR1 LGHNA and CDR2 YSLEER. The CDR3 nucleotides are TGCGCCAGCAGCCAAGACCTCACGTCCCCCGGGGCACTTAATGAAAAACTGTTTTTT. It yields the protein CASSQDLTSPGALNEKLFF.

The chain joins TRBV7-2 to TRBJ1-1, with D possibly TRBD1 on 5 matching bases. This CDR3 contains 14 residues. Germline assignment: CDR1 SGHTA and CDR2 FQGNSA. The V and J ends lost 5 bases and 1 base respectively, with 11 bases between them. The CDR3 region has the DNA TGTGCCAGCAGCCCCGGGACGGCGAACACTGAAGCTTTCTTT. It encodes CASSPGTANTEAFF. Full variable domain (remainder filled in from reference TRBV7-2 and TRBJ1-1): GAGVSQSPSNKVTEKGKDVELRCDPISGHTALYWYRQSLGQGLEFLIYFQGNSAPDKSGLPSDRFSAERTGGSVSTLTIQRTQQEDSAVYLCASSPGTANTEAFFGQGTRLTVV.